A single sample is the source of the 6 T cell receptor beta chains below, sequenced in a study of long-term antiretroviral therapy in people with HIV (dated by TCRdb to between 2020 and 2023). The immunoSEQ hsTCRB v3.0 assay was used at survey level resolution to sequence the TRB variable region. The source is immuneACCESS, and TCRdb retained only in-frame sequences with V and J called. Part of the clones is not carried over; for the studies checked, unresolved V genes explain less than half of this, and the remainder is unexplained. In all, the sample holds around 20,000 clones, and around 84% of those were seen once. The ten largest clones represent roughly 15% of the sample. Sample: unsorted PBMCs, taken 0.3 years after starting antiretroviral therapy. These receptors were taken from a woman in her fifties or sixties with HIV.

The rearrangement links TRBV29-1 to TRBJ1-4; D might be TRBD1 (6 bases). The CDR3 consists of 14 residues. V lost 4 bases and J 8 bases, leaving 17 bases between the germline ends. The germline gives CDR1 SQVTM, CDR2 ANQGSEA. CDR3 nucleotide sequence: TGCAGCGTTGGAGCTTCAGGGGCCGGGGAAAAACTGTTTTTT. Its protein product is CSVGASGAGEKLFF.

V usage is TRBV27 and J usage is TRBJ2-1; the match to TRBD2 covers 11 bases. V shed 0 bases and J 8 bases; nucleotides not matched to a gene: 9. This CDR3 region has 17 residues. Germline values: CDR1 MNHEY, CDR2 SMNVEV (reference sequence). The CDR3 loop reads CASSLSPLAGGRDEQFF. Written as DNA, the CDR3 is TGTGCCAGCAGTTTATCCCCCTTAGCGGGGGGGCGCGATGAGCAGTTCTTC.

V gene TRBV19 combines with J gene TRBJ1-1, with TRBD1 matching 7 bases. The CDR3 is 14 amino acids. The V and J ends lost 6 bases and 0 bases, in that order; junction bases with no gene match: 4. Germline CDR1 is LNHDA and CDR2 is SQIVND (reference sequence). The CDR3 coding sequence is TGTGCCAGTAGGGAGGACAGGTTGAACACTGAAGCTTTCTTT. This gives the protein CASREDRLNTEAFF.

This clone was detected only a few times. This chain joins TRBV7-9 and TRBJ1-4; D call uncertain. The CDR3 runs to 15 residues. Germline lookup yields CDR1 SEHNR and CDR2 FQNEAQ (reference sequence). Between the trimmed V and J ends, which lost 3 bases and 3 bases, there was a span of 11 bases. The CDR3 nucleotides are TGTGCCAGCAGCTTTCTAGACGGGTCTAATGAAAAACTGTTTTTT. It specifies CASSFLDGSNEKLFF.

This clone is labeled medium-sized. The rearrangement joins TRBV7-9 to TRBJ1-3; possibly TRBD1 for D (5 bases). Germline V lookup: CDR1 SEHNR, CDR2 FQNEAQ (reference sequence). The CDR3 is 14 amino acids. The ends were cut back, 7 bases at V and 0 bases at J, with 10 bases in the middle. The CDR3 region is CASTDSFSGNTIYF. In nucleotides, the CDR3 is TGTGCCAGCACCGACAGCTTCTCTGGAAACACCATATATTTT.

J is TRBJ2-3 and V is TRBV7-2; the D is unclear. This CDR3 comprises 13 residues. V lost 8 bases and J 2 bases, leaving 11 bases between the germline ends. Germline V lookup: CDR1 SGHTA, CDR2 FQGNSA. The CDR3 reads CASSGILTDTQYF. The DNA of the CDR3 is TGTGCCAGCTCGGGTATTCTCACAGATACGCAGTATTTT. Drawing the rest from reference TRBV7-2 and TRBJ2-3, the complete variable domain is GAGVSQSPSNKVTEKGKDVELRCDPISGHTALYWYRQSLGQGLEFLIYFQGNSAPDKSGLPSDRFSAERTGGSVSTLTIQRTQQEDSAVYLCASSGILTDTQYFGPGTRLTVL.